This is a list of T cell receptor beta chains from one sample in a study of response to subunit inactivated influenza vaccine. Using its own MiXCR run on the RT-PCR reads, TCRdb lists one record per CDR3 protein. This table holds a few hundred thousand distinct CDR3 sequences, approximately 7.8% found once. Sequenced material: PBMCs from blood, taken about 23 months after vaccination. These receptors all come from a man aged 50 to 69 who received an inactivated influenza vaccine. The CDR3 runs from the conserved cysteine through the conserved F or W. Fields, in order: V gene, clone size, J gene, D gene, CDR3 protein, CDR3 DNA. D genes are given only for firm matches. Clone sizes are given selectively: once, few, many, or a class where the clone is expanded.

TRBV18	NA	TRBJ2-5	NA	CASSPGLGAQYF	TGTGCCAGCTCACCCGGCCTCGGGGCCCAGTACTTC
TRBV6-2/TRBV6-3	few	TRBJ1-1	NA	CASSYSSGYAEAFF	TGTGCCAGCAGTTACTCGTCAGGGTACGCTGAAGCTTTCTTT
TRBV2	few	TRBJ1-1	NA	CASSDRREGTEAFF	TGTGCCAGCAGTGATAGGAGGGAGGGGACTGAAGCTTTCTTT
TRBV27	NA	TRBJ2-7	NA	CASSLRGAVSTYF	TGTGCCAGCAGTTTGAGGGGGGCAGTTTCAACGTACTTC
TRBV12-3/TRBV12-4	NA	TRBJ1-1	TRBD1	CASSTRTGVAFF	TGTGCCAGCAGTACACGAACAGGGGTAGCTTTCTTT
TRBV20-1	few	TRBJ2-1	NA	CSASEGVQFF	TGCAGTGCTAGTGAGGGAGTGCAGTTCTTC
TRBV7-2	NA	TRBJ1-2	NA	CASRPGEYDYGYTF	TGTGCCAGCAGGCCGGGGGAGTACGACTATGGCTACACCTTC
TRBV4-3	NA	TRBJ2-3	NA	CASSQVIYGTTDTQYF	TGCGCCAGCAGCCAAGTGATCTACGGGACCACAGATACGCAGTATTTT
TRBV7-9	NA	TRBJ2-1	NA	CASRTGTSSYNEQFF	TGTGCCAGCAGGACCGGGACAAGCTCCTACAATGAGCAGTTCTTC
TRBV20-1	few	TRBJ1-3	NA	CSAKRGTGNTIYF	TGCAGTGCTAAGAGGGGGACGGGAAACACCATATATTTT
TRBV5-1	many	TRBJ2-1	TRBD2	CASTDLGGGNEQFF	TGCGCCAGCACAGACCTTGGGGGGGGAAATGAGCAGTTCTTC
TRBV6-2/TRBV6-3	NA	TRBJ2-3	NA	CASGRQYDTQYF	TGTGCCAGCGGGCGGCAGTATGATACGCAGTATTTT
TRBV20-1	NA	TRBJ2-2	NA	CSAGPPGLTGELFF	TGCAGTGCCGGACCCCCAGGGCTCACCGGGGAGCTGTTTTTT
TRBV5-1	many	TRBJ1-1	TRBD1	CASSRNRGPGTEAFF	TGCGCCAGCAGCAGGAACAGGGGGCCGGGCACTGAAGCTTTCTTT
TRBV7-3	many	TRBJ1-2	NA	CASSLTGGNYGYTF	TGTGCCAGCAGCTTAACAGGCGGCAACTATGGCTACACCTTC
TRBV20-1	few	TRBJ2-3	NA	CSAREIGTDTQYF	TGCAGTGCTAGAGAAATTGGCACAGATACGCAGTATTTT
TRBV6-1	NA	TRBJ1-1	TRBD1	CASSESTGGEEAFF	TGTGCCAGCAGTGAGTCGACAGGGGGTGAAGAGGCGTTCTTT
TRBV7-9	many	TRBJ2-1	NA	CASSLPPGEHEQFF	TGTGCCAGCAGCTTACCCCCAGGGGAACATGAGCAGTTCTTC
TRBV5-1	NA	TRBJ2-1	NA	CASSLALAHEQFF	TGCGCCAGCAGCTTGGCTCTAGCCCATGAGCAGTTCTTC
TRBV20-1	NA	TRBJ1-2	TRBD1	CSARVRQGARGYTF	TGCAGTGCTAGAGTGAGACAGGGGGCGCGCGGCTACACCTTC
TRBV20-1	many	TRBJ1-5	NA	CSARITGTNQPQHF	TGCAGTGCTAGGATAACTGGGACCAACCAGCCCCAGCATTTT
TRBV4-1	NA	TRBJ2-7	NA	CASSQDGQGFGEQYF	TGCGCCAGCAGCCAAGATGGGCAGGGGTTCGGCGAGCAGTACTTC